This is a list of T cell receptor beta chains from one sample in a study of cytomegalovirus exposure and HLA in healthy donors. Assay: immunoSEQ multiplex PCR; the TCRdb copy retains only in-frame clones and omits some. The table includes 100,000 or so clones, 75% to 85% detected once. Sequencing input: PBMCs. All receptors derive from a man younger than 35 in good health and CMV-seronegative. Both conserved end residues are part of each CDR3. The D gene is left open where the match is weak. The size entry is marked missing in some rows and otherwise reads once, few, many or a size class.

CASSRQDFGYTF TGTGCCAGCAGCCGACAGGATTTTGGCTACACCTTC - 12 TRBJ1-2 - TRBV6-6
CASSWHSASTNEKLFF TGTGCCAGCAGTTGGCACAGTGCCTCAACTAATGAAAAACTGTTTTTT - 16 TRBJ1-4 once TRBV27
CAFVRDRGEKLFF TGTGCCTTCGTCCGGGACAGGGGTGAAAAACTGTTTTTT TRBD1 13 TRBJ1-4 - TRBV30
CAWSSGGETQYF TGTGCCTGGAGCTCAGGGGGAGAGACCCAGTACTTC TRBD1 12 TRBJ2-5 once TRBV30
CASSPTRDYGYTF TGTGCCAGCAGCCCTACCCGGGACTATGGCTACACCTTC - 13 TRBJ1-2 - TRBV7-2
CASSPSGGSSYEQYF TGCGCCAGCAGCCCGAGCGGGGGTAGCTCCTACGAGCAGTACTTC TRBD2 15 TRBJ2-7 once TRBV5-1
CASSPGTGAYGYTF TGTGCCAGCAGCCCAGGGACAGGGGCTTATGGCTACACCTTC TRBD1 14 TRBJ1-2 once TRBV13
CASSVGTSGGRSTDTQYF TGTGCCAGCAGCGTAGGGACTAGCGGGGGGCGTAGCACAGATACGCAGTATTTT TRBD2 18 TRBJ2-3 - TRBV9
CASSLDGQGGQPQHF TGCGCCAGCAGCTTGGACGGACAGGGAGGGCAGCCCCAGCATTTT TRBD1 15 TRBJ1-5 few TRBV5-1
CAWSGQGLTEAFF TGTGCCTGGAGTGGCCAGGGACTCACTGAAGCTTTCTTT - 13 TRBJ1-1 - TRBV30
CASDSPAYNEQFF TGTGCCAGTGACAGCCCCGCCTACAATGAGCAGTTCTTC - 13 TRBJ2-1 - TRBV6-1
CATSREQAGGRDEQFF TGTGCCACCAGCAGAGAACAAGCGGGGGGGCGGGATGAGCAGTTCTTC TRBD2 16 TRBJ2-1 - TRBV15
CASSYASSGNTIYF TGTGCCAGCAGTTATGCGAGCTCTGGAAACACCATATATTTT - 14 TRBJ1-3 - TRBV6-6
CASSPTSGGGDTQYF TGTGCCAGCTCCCCAACTAGCGGGGGGGGAGATACGCAGTATTTT TRBD2 15 TRBJ2-3 once TRBV18
CASSDGGSRLRGYTF TGTGCCAGCAGTGACGGGGGCAGCCGGCTACGTGGCTACACCTTC - 15 TRBJ1-2 - TRBV6-4
CASSPRQINTEAFF TGTGCCAGCAGCCCCCGACAGATTAACACTGAAGCTTTCTTT - 14 TRBJ1-1 few TRBV7-3
CASSSQVRNTEAFF TGTGCCAGCAGCTCCCAGGTCAGGAACACTGAAGCTTTCTTT - 14 TRBJ1-1 - TRBV7-8
CASSSPGQSTDTQYF TGCGCCAGCAGCTCTCCAGGACAGTCCACAGATACGCAGTATTTT - 15 TRBJ2-3 - TRBV5-1
CASSRTSGGSPSTDTQYF TGTGCCAGCAGCCGCACTAGCGGGGGGTCTCCTAGCACAGATACGCAGTATTTT TRBD2 18 TRBJ2-3 - TRBV4-2
CASSLLAGPETDTQYF TGCGCCAGCAGCTTACTAGCGGGCCCGGAGACAGATACGCAGTATTTT TRBD2 16 TRBJ2-3 - TRBV5-1
CASSITQSRGYGYTF TGTGCCAGTAGTATCACTCAGTCCAGGGGGTATGGCTACACCTTC TRBD1 15 TRBJ1-2 - TRBV19
CASSQDGTSREQYF TGTGCCAGCAGCCAAGACGGGACTAGCCGCGAGCAGTACTTC TRBD2 14 TRBJ2-7 - TRBV4-2
CASSYSSGARNEQFF TGTGCCAGCAGTTACTCTAGCGGGGCGAGGAATGAGCAGTTCTTC TRBD2 15 TRBJ2-1 - TRBV6-5
CASSSGSEQYF TGTGCCAGCAGCTCCGGTAGCGAGCAGTACTTC - 11 TRBJ2-7 - TRBV7-2
CASSVGASGNTIYF TGTGCCAGCAGTGTGGGGGCGTCTGGAAACACCATATATTTT - 14 TRBJ1-3 - TRBV27
CASSLLGQFSSGANVLTF TGTGCCAGCAGTTTGTTGGGACAGTTTAGCTCTGGGGCCAACGTCCTGACTTTC TRBD1 18 TRBJ2-6 - TRBV27
CATHPGRDEKLFF TGTGCCACCCACCCGGGGAGGGATGAAAAACTGTTTTTT - 13 TRBJ1-4 - TRBV10-3
CASRPMGTGYSPLHF TGTGCCAGCAGACCAATGGGGACAGGATATTCACCCCTCCACTTT TRBD1 15 TRBJ1-6 - TRBV6-5
CASSLTGSSYEQYF TGTGCCAGCAGTTTGACAGGGAGCTCCTACGAGCAGTACTTC TRBD1 14 TRBJ2-7 few TRBV6-6
CASSPTGGAGNIQYF TGCGCCAGCAGTCCGACAGGGGGCGCGGGAAACATTCAGTACTTC TRBD1 15 TRBJ2-4 - TRBV23-1
CASRKGQGYEQYF TGTGCCAGCAGGAAGGGGCAGGGGTACGAGCAGTACTTC - 13 TRBJ2-7 - TRBV7-9
CSSSYGGSDEQYF TGTTCCAGCAGCTATGGGGGCTCGGACGAGCAGTACTTC - 13 TRBJ2-7 - TRBV7-9
CAWSEGGDYEQYF TGTGCCTGGAGTGAAGGGGGCGACTACGAGCAGTACTTC TRBD1 13 TRBJ2-7 once TRBV30
CASSLGQGGSGTNEKLFF TGTGCCAGCAGCCTCGGACAGGGAGGTAGTGGCACTAATGAAAAACTGTTTTTT TRBD1 18 TRBJ1-4 few TRBV25-1
CASSAGTGRNEQFF TGTGCCAGCAGCGCCGGGACAGGGAGAAATGAGCAGTTCTTC TRBD1 14 TRBJ2-1 - TRBV6-5
CATRALTGGFREAFF TGTGCCACCAGAGCTTTGACAGGGGGATTCCGTGAAGCTTTCTTT TRBD1 15 TRBJ1-1 - TRBV15
CASRPGQGRQPQHF TGTGCCAGCAGGCCGGGACAGGGGAGGCAGCCCCAGCATTTT TRBD1 14 TRBJ1-5 - TRBV2
CASSVSSGGAYNEQFF TGTGCCAGCAGCGTCTCTAGCGGGGGGGCCTACAATGAGCAGTTCTTC TRBD2 16 TRBJ2-1 - TRBV9
CASGGEKQCF TGTGCTAGTGGTGGGGAGAAGCAGTGCTTC - 10 TRBJ2-7 once TRBV12-5
CASSQDPSGGWNEQFF TGCGCCAGCAGCCAAGACCCTAGCGGGGGATGGAATGAGCAGTTCTTC TRBD2 16 TRBJ2-1 - TRBV4-1
CAWSVLERTSGVQETQYF TGTGCCTGGAGTGTACTTGAGCGGACTAGCGGCGTCCAAGAGACCCAGTACTTC TRBD2 18 TRBJ2-5 once TRBV30
CASSSGGGSGGPIDTQYF TGCGCCAGCAGCTCCGGTGGGGGTAGCGGGGGGCCTATAGATACGCAGTATTTT TRBD2 18 TRBJ2-3 - TRBV5-1
CAISEGTGGDTQYF TGTGCCATCAGTGAAGGGACAGGGGGGGATACGCAGTATTTT TRBD1 14 TRBJ2-3 - TRBV10-3
CSSSLAGTGPSYEQYF TGTTCCAGCAGCTTAGCCGGGACAGGCCCCTCCTACGAGCAGTACTTC TRBD1 16 TRBJ2-7 - TRBV7-9
CASSPRTGSQETQYF TGTGCCAGCAGCCCAAGAACAGGGTCTCAAGAGACCCAGTACTTC - 15 TRBJ2-5 - TRBV9
CASRGEARTQYF TGTGCCAGCAGGGGGGAGGCGAGGACCCAGTACTTC - 12 TRBJ2-5 - TRBV14
CASSFLAENNEQFF TGTGCCAGCAGCTTTCTAGCGGAGAACAATGAGCAGTTCTTC TRBD2 14 TRBJ2-1 - TRBV5-5
CSSSLGGNEQFF TGTTCCAGCAGCTTAGGAGGTAATGAGCAGTTCTTC - 12 TRBJ2-1 few TRBV7-9
CAGSSGGSYNEQFF TGTGCCGGCAGCTCAGGGGGCTCCTACAATGAGCAGTTCTTC TRBD1 14 TRBJ2-1 - TRBV5-4
CASSSAGTGRESPLHF TGTGCCAGCAGCTCAGCCGGGACAGGGAGGGAATCACCCCTCCACTTT TRBD1 16 TRBJ1-6 once TRBV5-4
CASSQMGQNTEAFF TGTGCCAGCAGCCAAATGGGACAGAACACTGAAGCTTTCTTT - 14 TRBJ1-1 - TRBV5-5
CASSMRTGLAYEQYF TGTGCCAGTAGTATGCGGACAGGGTTAGCCTACGAGCAGTACTTC TRBD1 15 TRBJ2-7 few TRBV19
CASSSDRGRGYGYTF TGTGCCAGCAGCTCAGACAGGGGGCGCGGCTATGGCTACACCTTC TRBD1 15 TRBJ1-2 once TRBV11-2
CASSNGGPGGYNEQFF TGTGCCAGTAGTAACGGGGGCCCGGGAGGGTACAATGAGCAGTTCTTC TRBD2 16 TRBJ2-1 - TRBV19
CASSPRAGGPDTQYF TGTGCCAGCAGTCCACGTGCAGGGGGCCCAGATACGCAGTATTTT TRBD1 15 TRBJ2-3 once TRBV6-6
CASSYARASYEQYF TGTGCCAGCAGTTACGCCAGGGCCTCCTACGAGCAGTACTTC - 14 TRBJ2-7 - TRBV6-5
CASRIGRGSGSYNEQFF TGTGCCAGTAGGATCGGGAGAGGTTCGGGATCCTACAATGAGCAGTTCTTC - 17 TRBJ2-1 - TRBV19
CASSFQASPQETQYF TGTGCCAGCAGTTTCCAGGCTAGCCCCCAAGAGACCCAGTACTTC - 15 TRBJ2-5 - TRBV27
CASSTPGTNTGELFF TGTGCCAGCAGCACACCGGGGACGAACACCGGGGAGCTGTTTTTT - 15 TRBJ2-2 - TRBV5-8
CASSRGETQYF TGTGCCAGCAGCCGGGGGGAGACCCAGTACTTC - 11 TRBJ2-5 - TRBV5-6